The following is a TCR beta chain sequence with its context. Its matching antigen is unknown. This record belongs to a study of early T cells in non-severe SARS-CoV-2 infection. Overall study results and limits: VDJdb matching, biased toward anti-spike CD8 responses, missed private and CD4 specificities.

CDR3 length equals 15 residues. Trimming removed 3 bases from V and 0 bases from J, with 10 bases in between. One entry per CDR3 protein, called by TCRdb with MiXCR from the 5' RACE reads. The table shows about 64,000 distinct CDR3 sequences, with around 11% occurring only once. The clonotype was recovered from an adult who was a healthcare worker with PCR-confirmed SARS-CoV-2 infection or an uninfected control (not recorded which). The material was whole blood, obtained at baseline. V is TRBV12-3 or TRBV12-4 and J is TRBJ2-3, with D tentatively TRBD1 (6 bases). The CDR3 bases are TGTGCCAGCAGTTTGAAAGGACAGAGCACAGATACGCAGTATTTT. Translation: CASSLKGQSTDTQYF.